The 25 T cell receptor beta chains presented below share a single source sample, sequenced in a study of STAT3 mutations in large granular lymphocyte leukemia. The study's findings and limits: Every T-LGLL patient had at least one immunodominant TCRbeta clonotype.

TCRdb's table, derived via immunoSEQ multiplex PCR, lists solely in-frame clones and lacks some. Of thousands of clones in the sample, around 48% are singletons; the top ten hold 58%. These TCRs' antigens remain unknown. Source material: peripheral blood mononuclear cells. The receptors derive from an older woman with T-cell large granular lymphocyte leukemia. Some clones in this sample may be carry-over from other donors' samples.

The CDR3 DNA is TGCAGCGTTGGTGGGTTCAATCAGCCCCAGCATTTT. Translated, it gives CSVGGFNQPQHF. The genes are TRBV29-1 and TRBJ1-5; D gene unclear. CDR1 and CDR2 (germline): SQVTM, ANQGSEA. Trimming took off 4 bases at V and 3 bases at J, with 7 bases between the two ends. This CDR3 has 12 residues.

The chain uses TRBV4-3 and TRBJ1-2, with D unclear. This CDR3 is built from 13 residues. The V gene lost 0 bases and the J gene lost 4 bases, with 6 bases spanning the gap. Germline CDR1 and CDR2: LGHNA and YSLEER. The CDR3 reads CASSQDNLYGYTF. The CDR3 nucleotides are TGCGCCAGCAGCCAAGACAATCTCTATGGCTACACCTTC.

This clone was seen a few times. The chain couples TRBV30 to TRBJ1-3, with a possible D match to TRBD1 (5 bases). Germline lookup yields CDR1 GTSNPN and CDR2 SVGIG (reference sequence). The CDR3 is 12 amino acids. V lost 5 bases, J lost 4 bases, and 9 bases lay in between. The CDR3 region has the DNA TGTGCCTGGGGGGGGTTAGGAAACACCATATATTTT. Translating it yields CAWGGLGNTIYF.

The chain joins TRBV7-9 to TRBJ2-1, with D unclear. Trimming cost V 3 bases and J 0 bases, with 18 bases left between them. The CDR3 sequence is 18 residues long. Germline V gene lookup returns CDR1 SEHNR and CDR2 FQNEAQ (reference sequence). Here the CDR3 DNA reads TGTGCCAGCAGCTTCGCTCGGCGCGTCTCGAGCTCCTACAATGAGCAGTTCTTC. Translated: CASSFARRVSSSYNEQFF.

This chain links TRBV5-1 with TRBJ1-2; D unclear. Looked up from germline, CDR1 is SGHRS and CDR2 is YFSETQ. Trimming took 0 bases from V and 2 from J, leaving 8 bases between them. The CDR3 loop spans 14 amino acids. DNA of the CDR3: TGCGCCAGCAGCTTGGATGGTCCCAACTATGGCTACACCTTC. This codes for CASSLDGPNYGYTF.

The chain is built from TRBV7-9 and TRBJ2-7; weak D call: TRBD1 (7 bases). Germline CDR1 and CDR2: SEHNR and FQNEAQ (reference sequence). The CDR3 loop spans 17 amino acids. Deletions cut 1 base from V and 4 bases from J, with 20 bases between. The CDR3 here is CASSLGQGGARGYEQYF. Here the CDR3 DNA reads TGTGCCAGCAGCTTAGGCCAAGGGGGCGCGCGGGGTTACGAGCAGTACTTC. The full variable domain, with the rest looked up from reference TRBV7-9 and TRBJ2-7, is DTGVSQNPRHKITKRGQNVTFRCDPISEHNRLYWYRQTLGQGPEFLTYFQNEAQLEKSRLLSDRFSAERPKGSFSTLEIQRTEQGDSAMYLCASSLGQGGARGYEQYFGPGTRLTVT.

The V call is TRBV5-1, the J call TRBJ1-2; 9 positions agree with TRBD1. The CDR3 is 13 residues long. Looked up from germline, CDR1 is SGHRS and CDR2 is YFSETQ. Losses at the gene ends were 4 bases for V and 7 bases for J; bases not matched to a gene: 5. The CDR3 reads CASSTGQGGGYTF. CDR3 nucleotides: TGCGCCAGCAGCACGGGACAGGGTGGTGGCTACACCTTC.

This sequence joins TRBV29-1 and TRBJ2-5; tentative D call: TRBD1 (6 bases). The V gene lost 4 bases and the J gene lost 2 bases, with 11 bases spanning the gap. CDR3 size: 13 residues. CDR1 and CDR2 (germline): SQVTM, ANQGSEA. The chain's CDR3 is CSVGGDNQETQYF. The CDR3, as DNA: TGCAGCGTTGGTGGGGACAATCAAGAGACCCAGTACTTC.

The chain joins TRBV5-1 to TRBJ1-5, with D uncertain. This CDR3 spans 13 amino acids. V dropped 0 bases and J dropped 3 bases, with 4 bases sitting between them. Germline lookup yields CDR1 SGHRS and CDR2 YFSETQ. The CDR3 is CASSLEVNQPQHF. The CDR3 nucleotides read TGCGCCAGCAGCTTGGAAGTCAATCAGCCCCAGCATTTT.

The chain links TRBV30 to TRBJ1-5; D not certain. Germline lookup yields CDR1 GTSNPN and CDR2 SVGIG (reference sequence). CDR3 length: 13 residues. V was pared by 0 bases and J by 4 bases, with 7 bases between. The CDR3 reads CAWSVMGNQPQHF. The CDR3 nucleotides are TGTGCCTGGAGTGTTATGGGGAATCAGCCCCAGCATTTT.

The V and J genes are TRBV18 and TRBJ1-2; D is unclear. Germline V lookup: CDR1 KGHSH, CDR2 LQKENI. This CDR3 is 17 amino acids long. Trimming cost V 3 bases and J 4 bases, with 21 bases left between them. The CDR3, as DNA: TGTGCCAGCTCACCCGGATCGTTCCATGAGGGCCCCTATGGCTACACCTTC. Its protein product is CASSPGSFHEGPYGYTF.

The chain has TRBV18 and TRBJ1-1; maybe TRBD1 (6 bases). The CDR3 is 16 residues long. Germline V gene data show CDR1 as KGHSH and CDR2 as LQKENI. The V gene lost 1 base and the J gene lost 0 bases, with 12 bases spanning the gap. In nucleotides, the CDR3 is TGTGCCAGCTCACCACGGGGGCTAGAAATGAACACTGAAGCTTTCTTT. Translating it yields CASSPRGLEMNTEAFF.

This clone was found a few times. This chain's CDR3 is CASSYYRTGDGAFF. The CDR3 nucleotides read TGTGCCAGCAGTTACTACCGGACAGGGGACGGCGCTTTCTTT. The chain uses TRBV6-5 and TRBJ1-1, with 9 bases lining up with TRBD1. With V trimmed by 1 base and J by 11 bases, 8 bases remained unmatched. Germline CDR1 and CDR2: MNHEY and SVGAGI. The CDR3 covers 14 residues.

CDR3 residues: CAISESSTYEQYF. CDR3 DNA sequence: TGTGCCATCAGTGAGTCGAGCACCTACGAGCAGTACTTC. The chain combines TRBV10-3 with TRBJ2-7; D gene unclear. Germline loops: CDR1 ENHRY, CDR2 SYGVKD. This CDR3 comprises 13 residues. Deletions cut 0 bases from V and 2 bases from J, with 5 bases between.

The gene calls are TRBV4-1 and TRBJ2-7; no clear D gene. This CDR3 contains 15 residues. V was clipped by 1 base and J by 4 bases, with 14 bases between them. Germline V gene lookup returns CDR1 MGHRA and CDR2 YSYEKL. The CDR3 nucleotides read TGCGCCAGCAGCCAAGGTGCAACAGCCGTATACGAGCAGTACTTC. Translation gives CASSQGATAVYEQYF.

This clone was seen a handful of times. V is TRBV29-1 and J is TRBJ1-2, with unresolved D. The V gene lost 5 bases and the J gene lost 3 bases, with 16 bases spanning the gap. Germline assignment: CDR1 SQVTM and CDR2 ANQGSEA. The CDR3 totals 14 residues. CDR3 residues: CSVKKKAVDYGYTF. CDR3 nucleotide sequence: TGCAGCGTTAAAAAAAAGGCTGTAGACTATGGCTACACCTTC.

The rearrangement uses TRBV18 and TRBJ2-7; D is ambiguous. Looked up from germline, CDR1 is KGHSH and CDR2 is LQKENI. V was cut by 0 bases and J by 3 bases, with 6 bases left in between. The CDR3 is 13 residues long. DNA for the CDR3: TGTGCCAGCTCACCACCGACCATCTACGAGCAGTACTTC. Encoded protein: CASSPPTIYEQYF.

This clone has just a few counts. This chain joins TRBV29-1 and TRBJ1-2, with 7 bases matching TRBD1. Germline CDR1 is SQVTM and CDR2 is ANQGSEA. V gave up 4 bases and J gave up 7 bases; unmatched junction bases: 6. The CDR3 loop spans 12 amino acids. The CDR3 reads CSVAPAGGGYTF. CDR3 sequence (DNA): TGCAGCGTTGCTCCGGCAGGGGGTGGCTACACCTTC.

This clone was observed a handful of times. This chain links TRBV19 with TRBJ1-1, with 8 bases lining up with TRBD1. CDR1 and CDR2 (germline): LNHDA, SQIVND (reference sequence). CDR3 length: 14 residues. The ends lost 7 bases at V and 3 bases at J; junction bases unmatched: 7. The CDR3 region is CASTYRQGYTEAFF. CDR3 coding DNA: TGTGCCAGTACCTATAGACAGGGGTACACTGAAGCTTTCTTT.

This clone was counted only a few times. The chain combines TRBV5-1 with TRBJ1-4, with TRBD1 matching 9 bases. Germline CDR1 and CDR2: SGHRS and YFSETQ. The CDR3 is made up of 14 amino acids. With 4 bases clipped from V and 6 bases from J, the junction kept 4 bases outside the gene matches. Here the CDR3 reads CASSIGTGYEKLFF. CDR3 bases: TGCGCCAGCAGCATCGGGACAGGGTATGAAAAACTGTTTTTT. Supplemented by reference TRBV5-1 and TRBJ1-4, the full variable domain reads KAGVTQTPRYLIKTRGQQVTLSCSPISGHRSVSWYQQTPGQGLQFLFEYFSETQRNKGNFPGRFSGRQFSNSRSEMNVSTLELGDSALYLCASSIGTGYEKLFFGSGTQLSVL.

Written as DNA, the CDR3 is TGCAGCGTACACGGCAGGAACACTGAAGCTTTCTTT. Translating it yields CSVHGRNTEAFF. V gene TRBV29-1 combines with J gene TRBJ1-1; D ambiguous. The CDR3 extends over 12 amino acids. Trimming removed 6 bases at V and 1 base at J, with 9 bases between. CDR1 is SQVTM and CDR2 is ANQGSEA in the germline V gene.

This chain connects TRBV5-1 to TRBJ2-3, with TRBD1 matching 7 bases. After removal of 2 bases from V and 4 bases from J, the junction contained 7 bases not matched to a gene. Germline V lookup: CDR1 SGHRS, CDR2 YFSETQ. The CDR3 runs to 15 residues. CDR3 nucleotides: TGCGCCAGCAGCTTCCAGGGGGTGAGGGCAGATACGCAGTATTTT. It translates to CASSFQGVRADTQYF.

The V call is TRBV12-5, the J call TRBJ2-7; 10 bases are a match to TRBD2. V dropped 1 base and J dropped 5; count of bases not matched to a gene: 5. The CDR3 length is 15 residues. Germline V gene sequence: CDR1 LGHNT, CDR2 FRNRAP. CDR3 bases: TGTGCTAGTGGTTTGGGACTAGCGGGTTACCACGAGCAGTACTTC. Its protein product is CASGLGLAGYHEQYF.

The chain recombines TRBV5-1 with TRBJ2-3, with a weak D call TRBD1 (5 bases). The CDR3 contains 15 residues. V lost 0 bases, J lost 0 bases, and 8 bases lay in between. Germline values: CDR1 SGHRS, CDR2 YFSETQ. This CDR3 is CASSLGGRSTDTQYF. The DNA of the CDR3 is TGCGCCAGCAGCTTGGGGGGCCGCAGCACAGATACGCAGTATTTT.

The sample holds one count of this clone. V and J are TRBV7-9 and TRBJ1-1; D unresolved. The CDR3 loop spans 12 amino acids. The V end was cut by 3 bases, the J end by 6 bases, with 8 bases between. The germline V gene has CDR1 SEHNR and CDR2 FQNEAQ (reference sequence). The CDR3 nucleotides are TGTGCCAGCAGCTTTGGTCTCCCTGAAGCTTTCTTT. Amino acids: CASSFGLPEAFF.